Sequencing of this TCR beta chain was carried out in a study of blood T cells in healthy people across ages. Every donor contributed ten milliliters of peripheral blood by blood draw. Per sample, extraction of total RNA gave at least 5 micrograms in every case. Study-wide findings and caveats: Researchers said unsorted PBMCs prevented a conclusive naive versus antigen-experienced comparison.

A second roughly 7 to 11 cycle PCR used barcoded and J-beta primers. TCRdb redid the calling of the 5' RACE reads with MiXCR, one entry per CDR3 protein. The profile covers over 1,200,000 distinct CDR3 sequences, with 55% to 75% appearing a single time and 6.7% taken by the ten largest. Details on this clonotype: Antigen unknown. Sequence at one end of the junction differs from germline and may be a read error.

Germline V lookup: CDR1 LGHNA, CDR2 YSLEER. CDR3 length: 15 residues. The sample comprised blood. The genes are TRBV4-3 and TRBJ2-6, with no clear D. This TCR was sampled from a young man in good health. CDR3 DNA: TGCGTCAGCAGCCAGGATGATAATGGGGCCAACGTCCTGACTTTC. Its translation is CVSSQDDNGANVLTF.